The entry that follows covers one T cell receptor beta chain sequence. Antigen specificity is unknown. These data belong to a study of shared clonotypes between healthy human individuals. Study summary: Per-donor plates numbered three CD4 naive, three CD4 memory, two CD8 naive and one CD8 memory.

The germline V gene encodes CDR1 SGHNT and CDR2 YYREEE (reference sequence). V shed 3 bases and J 2 bases; nucleotides not matched to a gene: 5. The CDR3 extends over 15 amino acids. As originally analysed: Without quality scores, immunoSEQ junctional reads could not be filtered like full-length reads. Method: immunoSEQ multiplex PCR; TCRdb's copy keeps in-frame clones and lacks some. The V and J calls and the clone size are those of that table, but D and trimming were determined from the DNA. This sample has roughly 1,500,000 clones, with around 98.5% found just once. Overall study findings and caveats: Owing to a small donor count, the genetic and exposure-history diversity represented was limited. A reduction in generation probabilities was seen for non-shared clonotypes relative to those shared by all four donors.

The chain has TRBV5-4 and TRBJ2-7, with TRBD2 identical over 10 bases. This clonotype originated in a man aged 30 to 45 in good health. Material for sequencing was naive CD4+ T cells sorted from blood. The subset denotes: CD45RA+ positively selected. CDR3 nucleotides: TGTGCCAGCAGCTCTCCGACTAGCGGGCCCTACGAGCAGTACTTC. This sequence encodes CASSSPTSGPYEQYF.